This T cell receptor beta chain came from a study of CD8+CD57+ T cells in acquired aplastic anemia. Study-wide context: Sorted CD4+ plus CD8+ cells gave DNA averaging about 3.2 ug.

Study conclusions and caveats: Patient and control CD8+ Simpson's diversity was not significantly different. It was found that roughly 29 CD8+ CDR3 sequences were shared between patients and controls.

TCR beta VDJ and CDR3 were profiled, and genomic DNA was the template. TCRdb recomputed calls from the reads with MiXCR, one row per CDR3 protein. Among more than 150,000 distinct CDR3 sequences listed, around 65% were seen once. To note about this clonotype: Its antigen remains unknown.

V lost 0 bases, J lost 5 bases, and 9 bases stayed unmatched. CDR3 length: 16 residues. CDR1 is LGHNA and CDR2 is YNFKEQ in the germline V gene. The rearrangement uses TRBV4-2 and TRBJ2-7; 8 bases are shared with TRBD2. Sequenced sample: sorted CD4+, CD8+, or CD8+CD57+ T cells (not recorded which) from PBMCs. The source of this sequence is a human donor with severe aplastic anemia or a healthy control (not recorded which). In nucleotides, the CDR3 is TGTGCCAGCAGCCAAGATAGGGCGGGAGGCCCCGACGAGCAGTACTTC. It encodes CASSQDRAGGPDEQYF.